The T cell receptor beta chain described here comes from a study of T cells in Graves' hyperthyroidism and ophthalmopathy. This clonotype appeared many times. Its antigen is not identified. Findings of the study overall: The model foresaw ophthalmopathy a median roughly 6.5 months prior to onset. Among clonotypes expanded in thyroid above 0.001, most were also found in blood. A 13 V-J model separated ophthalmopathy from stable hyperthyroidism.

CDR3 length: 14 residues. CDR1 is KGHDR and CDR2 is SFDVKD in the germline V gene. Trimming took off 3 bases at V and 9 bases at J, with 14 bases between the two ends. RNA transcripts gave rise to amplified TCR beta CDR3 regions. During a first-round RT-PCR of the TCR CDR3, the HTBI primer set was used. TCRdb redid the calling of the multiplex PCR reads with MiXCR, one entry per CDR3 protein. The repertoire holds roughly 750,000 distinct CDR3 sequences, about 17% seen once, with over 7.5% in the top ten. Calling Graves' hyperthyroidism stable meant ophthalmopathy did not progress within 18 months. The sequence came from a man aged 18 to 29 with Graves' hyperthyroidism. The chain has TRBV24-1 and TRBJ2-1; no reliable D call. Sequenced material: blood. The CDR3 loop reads CATSDEANLGEQFF. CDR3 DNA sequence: TGTGCCACCAGTGATGAAGCAAACCTGGGTGAGCAGTTCTTC.